Following are 16 T cell receptor beta chains from one sample sequenced in a study of blood T cell repertoires in COVID-19. Method: immunoSEQ multiplex PCR; TCRdb's copy keeps in-frame clones and lacks some. Of approximately 140,000 clones listed, 79% are singletons. Sequencing was performed on peripheral blood. Source of these receptors: a man aged 60 to 75 with acute or convalescent COVID-19.

This chain links TRBV5-1 with TRBJ1-1; D gene unclear. Germline V CDR1 and CDR2: SGHRS, YFSETQ. CDR3 length equals 15 residues. Trimming left V 2 bases short and J 1 base short, with 12 bases between. Written as DNA, the CDR3 is TGCGCCAGCAGCTTATCAGGCTTCACGAACACTGAAGCTTTCTTT. Translating it yields CASSLSGFTNTEAFF.

The chain uses TRBV12-3 or TRBV12-4 and TRBJ1-1; 7 nucleotides match TRBD1. Trimming at V came to 5 bases and at J to 5 bases, leaving 2 bases not matched to a gene. The CDR3 length is 12 residues. The CDR3 bases are TGTGCCAGCAGTACGGACAGGACTGAAGCTTTCTTT. Encoded protein: CASSTDRTEAFF.

V is TRBV20-1 and J is TRBJ2-1, with 9 bases identical to TRBD2. Germline-derived CDR1 and CDR2 are DFQATT and SNEGSKA (reference sequence). The CDR3 extends over 14 amino acids. After removal of 3 bases from V and 12 bases from J, the junction contained 12 bases not matched to a gene. For the CDR3, the DNA is TGCAGTGCTAGTAATGTAGCGGGAGAGGTTGTGCAGTTCTTC. The encoded protein is CSASNVAGEVVQFF.

The chain has TRBV7-9 and TRBJ1-2; TRBD1 might be the D (6 bases). With 6 bases removed from V and 3 bases from J, the gap between germline ends came to 14 bases. This CDR3 has 14 residues. CDR1 is SEHNR, CDR2 FQNEAQ, per germline (reference sequence). For the CDR3, the DNA is TGTGCCAGCAGACAGGGACGGGCGGACTATGGCTACACCTTC. It is translated as CASRQGRADYGYTF.

The J gene is TRBJ2-5, the V gene TRBV5-1, with 10 bases identical to TRBD1. CDR3 length equals 17 residues. The germline V gene encodes CDR1 SGHRS and CDR2 YFSETQ. The V and J ends lost 3 bases and 4 bases, in that order; junction bases with no gene match: 12. The CDR3 sequence: CASSSIGQGGSGETQYF. As DNA, the CDR3 is TGCGCCAGCAGCTCGATCGGACAGGGGGGTTCTGGAGAGACCCAGTACTTC.

The chain recombines TRBV11-3 with TRBJ2-3; D is unresolved. Germline V gene sequence: CDR1 SGHNT, CDR2 YENEEA. The ends were cut back, 2 bases at V and 6 bases at J, with 9 bases in the middle. The CDR3 has 13 amino acids. The CDR3 DNA is TGTGCCAGCAGCTTAAACTCATTCGATACGCAGTATTTT. It encodes CASSLNSFDTQYF.

This chain links TRBV6-2 or TRBV6-3 with TRBJ2-1; TRBD2 aligns across 7 bases. V lost 4 bases and J lost 1; bases outside the gene matches: 7. The germline V gene encodes CDR1 MNHEY and CDR2 SVGEGT. This CDR3 spans 16 amino acids. The CDR3 loop is CASSSLGEGSYNEQFF. CDR3 nucleotides: TGTGCCAGCAGTTCCCTAGGGGAGGGGTCCTACAATGAGCAGTTCTTC.

The chain carries TRBV7-9 and TRBJ2-5; tentatively, D is TRBD2 (7 bases). CDR3 length: 16 residues. In germline, CDR1 is SEHNR, CDR2 FQNEAQ (reference sequence). Trimming cost V 2 bases and J 3 bases, with 16 bases left between them. CDR3 protein: CASSLRGGLTEETQYF. DNA of the CDR3: TGTGCCAGCAGCTTAAGGGGGGGACTGACAGAAGAGACCCAGTACTTC.

The CDR3 is CASSQGTGGLYGYTF. CDR3 DNA: TGCGCCAGCAGCCAAGGGACAGGGGGCCTCTATGGCTACACCTTC. The chain has TRBV4-3 and TRBJ1-2; TRBD1 aligns across 11 bases. The germline gives CDR1 LGHNA, CDR2 YSLEER. CDR3 length: 15 amino acids. The V segment lost 1 base and the J segment 4 bases; nucleotides outside the gene matches: 2.

This chain joins TRBV7-9 and TRBJ1-2; 7 nucleotides match TRBD1. The V and J ends lost 5 bases and 1 base, in that order; junction bases with no gene match: 7. Germline V gene data show CDR1 as SEHNR and CDR2 as FQNEAQ (reference sequence). The CDR3 extends over 15 amino acids. CDR3 sequence: CASSPTGLSNYGYTF. The DNA for the CDR3 is TGTGCCAGCAGCCCGACAGGGTTGAGTAACTATGGCTACACCTTC. The full variable domain, completed using reference TRBV7-9 and TRBJ1-2, is DTGVSQNPRHKITKRGQNVTFRCDPISEHNRLYWYRQTLGQGPEFLTYFQNEAQLEKSRLLSDRFSAERPKGSFSTLEIQRTEQGDSAMYLCASSPTGLSNYGYTFGSGTRLTVV.

V gene TRBV5-1 combines with J gene TRBJ2-1, with a tentative D call TRBD1 (5 bases). V was cut by 1 base and J by 8 bases, with 16 bases left in between. The CDR3 consists of 15 residues. Germline CDR1 and CDR2: SGHRS and YFSETQ. CDR3 protein: CASSLLSPSRDEQFF. CDR3 DNA sequence: TGCGCCAGCAGCTTGTTATCTCCAAGCAGGGATGAGCAGTTCTTC. Full variable domain (remainder filled in from reference TRBV5-1 and TRBJ2-1): KAGVTQTPRYLIKTRGQQVTLSCSPISGHRSVSWYQQTPGQGLQFLFEYFSETQRNKGNFPGRFSGRQFSNSRSEMNVSTLELGDSALYLCASSLLSPSRDEQFFGPGTRLTVL.

This sequence joins TRBV7-2 and TRBJ2-7; 9 bases are shared with TRBD1. Germline CDR1 is SGHTA and CDR2 is FQGNSA. The length of the CDR3 is 13 residues. Losses at the gene ends were 4 bases for V and 9 bases for J; bases not matched to a gene: 7. CDR3 nucleotides: TGTGCCAGCAGCTCCTGGACAGGGGAAGGGCAGTACTTC. Translated, it gives CASSSWTGEGQYF. Combining the CDR3 with reference TRBV7-2 and TRBJ2-7 gives the whole variable domain GAGVSQSPSNKVTEKGKDVELRCDPISGHTALYWYRQSLGQGLEFLIYFQGNSAPDKSGLPSDRFSAERTGGSVSTLTIQRTQQEDSAVYLCASSSWTGEGQYFGPGTRLTVT.

The chain recombines TRBV6-5 with TRBJ1-5; D gene ambiguous. Germline V CDR1 and CDR2: MNHEY, SVGAGI. The CDR3 consists of 14 residues. The germline V and J ends were trimmed by 6 bases and 0 bases, with 9 bases remaining between them. The CDR3 region is CASSDEHSNQPQHF. The CDR3 DNA reads TGTGCCAGCAGCGATGAGCATAGCAATCAGCCCCAGCATTTT.

This clone was seen only once. The rearrangement joins TRBV28 to TRBJ1-5, with TRBD1 matching over 7 bases. Germline V CDR1 and CDR2: MDHEN, SYDVKM. Losses at the gene ends were 6 bases for V and 0 bases for J; bases not matched to a gene: 17. This CDR3 has 19 amino acids. The CDR3 DNA follows: TGTGCCAGCAGCTCCTTCCGGGACAGACTACGGCATAGCAATCAGCCCCAGCATTTT. Translated: CASSSFRDRLRHSNQPQHF.

J is TRBJ1-2 and V is TRBV18; the D gene is possibly TRBD1 (5 bases). The V end lost 6 bases, the J end lost 7 bases, and 15 bases lay between the germline ends. This CDR3 region has 13 residues. CDR1 KGHSH and CDR2 LQKENI come from the germline V gene. The CDR3 reads CASSRDSALGYTF. CDR3 coding DNA: TGTGCCAGCTCGCGAGACAGCGCTCTTGGCTACACCTTC.

The J gene is TRBJ2-1, the V gene TRBV28; TRBD2 matches 12 bases. There are 15 residues in the CDR3. V trimming: 5 bases; J trimming: 3 bases; junction bases outside the gene matches: 2. Germline CDR1 reads MDHEN; CDR2 reads SYDVKM. The CDR3, as DNA: TGTGCCAGCAGTCCGGGACTAGCGGGCTACAATGAGCAGTTCTTC. Its protein product is CASSPGLAGYNEQFF.